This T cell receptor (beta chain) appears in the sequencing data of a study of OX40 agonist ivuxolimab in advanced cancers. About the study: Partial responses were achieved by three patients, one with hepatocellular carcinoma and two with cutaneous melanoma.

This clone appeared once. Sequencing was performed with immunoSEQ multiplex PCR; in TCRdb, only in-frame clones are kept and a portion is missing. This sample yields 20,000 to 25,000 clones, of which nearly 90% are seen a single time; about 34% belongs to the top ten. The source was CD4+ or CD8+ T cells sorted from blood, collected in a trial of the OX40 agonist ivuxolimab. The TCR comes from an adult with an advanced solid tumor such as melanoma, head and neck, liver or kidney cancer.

CDR3 sequence (DNA): TGTGCCAGCAGGCCGGGACAGGGGATTGGCTATGGCTACACCTTC. Its protein product is CASRPGQGIGYGYTF. The chain joins TRBV27 to TRBJ1-2; TRBD1 aligns across 10 bases. The junction had 8 bases not matched to a gene; V was cut back by 6 bases and J by 4 bases. Germline loops: CDR1 MNHEY, CDR2 SMNVEV (reference sequence). This CDR3 spans 15 amino acids.